The 3 T cell receptor beta chains presented below share a single source sample, sequenced in a study of cytomegalovirus exposure and HLA in healthy donors. PCR employed 60 Vbeta and 13 Jbeta primers. TCRdb's copy holds only in-frame clones and misses some; the assay was immunoSEQ multiplex PCR. The table shows around 74,000 clones, with around 79% occurring only once. The specimen sequenced was PBMCs. The origin of the receptors is a man aged 25 to 40 in good health and CMV-seronegative.

In DNA form, the CDR3 reads TGCGCCAGCAGCCAGGACCAGGGGGCGCGGTATGGCTACACCTTC. It yields the protein CASSQDQGARYGYTF. This chain connects TRBV4-3 to TRBJ1-2; 8 bases line up with TRBD1. The CDR3 totals 15 residues. After removal of 3 bases from V and 5 bases from J, the junction contained 8 bases not matched to a gene. CDR1 LGHNA and CDR2 YSLEER come from the germline V gene.

The chain has TRBV5-4 and TRBJ2-5; 10 positions match TRBD1. J was trimmed by 5 bases and V by 0 bases; bases with no gene match: 7. Germline CDR1 is SGHNT and CDR2 is YYREEE (reference sequence). The CDR3 consists of 16 residues. The CDR3, as DNA: TGTGCCAGCAGCTTGGGTGGGACAGGGGTTTACGAGACCCAGTACTTC. Translated: CASSLGGTGVYETQYF.

This CDR3 is CASSFGGGSTDTQYF. The CDR3 DNA follows: TGCGCCAGCAGCTTCGGCGGGGGTAGCACAGATACGCAGTATTTT. The chain recombines TRBV5-1 with TRBJ2-3, with 7 bases matching TRBD2. V dropped 2 bases and J dropped 0; count of bases not matched to a gene: 3. Germline V gene data show CDR1 as SGHRS and CDR2 as YFSETQ. The CDR3 is 15 residues long.